Listed here are 3 T cell receptor beta chains from one sample, sequenced in a study of shared clonotypes between healthy human individuals (dated by TCRdb to about 2020). The library was generated by the immunoSEQ multiplex PCR assay. The table was pulled from immuneACCESS by TCRdb, which kept in-frame rearrangements only. Such tables lose some clones; where checked, under half of the loss comes from unresolved V genes, and the rest has no known cause. The sample table lists under 850,000 clones, 80% to 95% of them with a count of one. The ten top clones hold nearly 25% of the sample. CD8 naive samples were obtained by positive selection for CCR7 among CD45RO-negative cells, yielding a CD45RA+CCR7+ population from which TemRA cells were excluded. The sample comprised naive CD8+ T cells sorted from blood. The meaning of the sample's cell subset or site label: CD45RA+CCR7+. All receptors derive from a man younger than 40 in good health.

J is TRBJ2-3 and V is TRBV10-3; 9 bases line up with TRBD2. CDR1 and CDR2 (germline): ENHRY, SYGVKD. The CDR3 has 16 amino acids. With 2 bases clipped from V and 2 bases from J, the junction kept 5 bases outside the gene matches. CDR3 region: CAISEKTSGYTDTQYF. CDR3 DNA sequence: TGTGCCATCAGTGAGAAGACTAGCGGATACACAGATACGCAGTATTTT.

This clone was recorded many times. The V and J genes are TRBV9 and TRBJ1-2; 7 positions agree with TRBD1. The CDR3 consists of 14 residues. Germline trimming cut 6 bases from V and 4 bases from J; bases unmatched to any gene: 9. The germline V gene has CDR1 SGDLS and CDR2 YYNGEE. CDR3: CASNPGQTSYGYTF. CDR3 DNA sequence: TGTGCCAGCAACCCGGGACAGACATCCTATGGCTACACCTTC.

The chain recombines TRBV25-1 with TRBJ2-7; D could derive from TRBD1 or TRBD2 (6 bases each). The CDR3 covers 14 residues. The V end lost 3 bases, the J end lost 7 bases, and 16 bases lay between the germline ends. Germline V gene lookup returns CDR1 MGHDK and CDR2 SYGVNS. The CDR3 coding sequence is TGTGCCAGCAGTGAGCCGTGGGGGGCTCGTGAGCAGTACTTC. Its translation: CASSEPWGAREQYF.